The rows below give T cell receptor beta chains drawn from one sample of a study of post-analysis software for immune sequencing data. TCRdb independently ran MiXCR on the PCR reads; one entry per CDR3 protein. Seen here are roughly 870,000 distinct CDR3 sequences, about 57% observed once, and the top ten hold about 4.8%. Sequenced: blood. The receptors shown here come from a girl aged 10-17 years with multiple sclerosis. CDR3s include the opening cysteine and the closing phenylalanine or tryptophan. Fields, in order: clone size, J gene, D gene, V gene, CDR3 DNA, CDR3 protein. The D gene is left open where the match is weak. Clone size is not always given. Where it is, it says once, few, many or a class for expanded clones.

-	TRBJ1-2	TRBD1	TRBV29-1	TGCAGCGTTTGGGACAGAACTAACTATGGCTACACCTTC	CSVWDRTNYGYTF
-	TRBJ2-3	TRBD2	TRBV5-1	TGCGCCAGCAGCTTGAGGGCTAGCGGGGAAAGCACAGATACGCAGTATTTT	CASSLRASGESTDTQYF
-	TRBJ2-7	TRBD2	TRBV12-3/TRBV12-4	TGTGCCAGCAGTTTAGTGTCTAGCGGTACCTACGAGCAGTACTTC	CASSLVSSGTYEQYF
-	TRBJ2-1	TRBD2	TRBV24-1	TGTGCCACCAGTGCCCTGACTAGCCTGGGGATCAATGAGCAGTTCTTC	CATSALTSLGINEQFF
once	TRBJ2-3	TRBD2	TRBV20-1	TGCAGTGCTAGAGTCTGGGGGGGGGACTTTGGAGATACGCAGTATTTT	CSARVWGGDFGDTQYF
-	TRBJ2-4	-	TRBV12-3/TRBV12-4	TGTGCCAGCAGTGTAAGAAACATTCAGTACTTC	CASSVRNIQYF
-	TRBJ2-1	TRBD2	TRBV5-5	TGTGCCAGCAGCCCCCTGACTAGCGGGAGCCACCCCTACAATGAGCAGTTCTTC	CASSPLTSGSHPYNEQFF
-	TRBJ1-1	-	TRBV7-8	TGTGCCAGCAGCTTATTTCCAGGGGTGAACACTGAAGCTTTCTTT	CASSLFPGVNTEAFF
-	TRBJ2-6	-	TRBV7-2	TGTGCCAGCAGCTTATCGCTCGGGGGCGCTGGGGCCAACGTCCTGACTTTC	CASSLSLGGAGANVLTF
few	TRBJ2-3	-	TRBV5-4	TGTGCCAGCAGCTTGTCGCCAGCCACAGATACGCAGTATTTT	CASSLSPATDTQYF
once	TRBJ2-4	-	TRBV7-8	TGTGCCAGCAGCTCCCCACCCTCTAGGCAAAACATTCAGTACTTC	CASSSPPSRQNIQYF
-	TRBJ1-5	-	TRBV3-1	TGTGCCAGCAGCCAAGGATCCAGGGAGAATCAGCCCCAGCATTTT	CASSQGSRENQPQHF
few	TRBJ1-5	TRBD1	TRBV7-8	TGTGCCAGCAGCTCTCAACCTCTCGGACAGGGACATCAGCCCCAGCATTTT	CASSSQPLGQGHQPQHF
-	TRBJ2-1	-	TRBV7-9	TGTGCCAGCAGCTTAGCGCGAGGGGGTGAGCAGTTCTTC	CASSLARGGEQFF
-	TRBJ2-5	TRBD2	TRBV5-1	TGCGCCAGCAGCCACCAAAGCGGGGACTGGGGAATTGGGGAGCAGTACTTC	CASSHQSGDWGIGEQYF
-	TRBJ2-4	-	TRBV20-1	TGCAGTGCCCTCAGGGTGGGGGAGCAGTACTTC	CSALRVGEQYF
-	TRBJ2-1	-	TRBV6-1	TGTGCCAGCAGTGAATGGCCGGGCAGTAACAATAATGAGCAGTTCTTC	CASSEWPGSNNNEQFF
few	TRBJ2-1	TRBD2	TRBV7-8	TGTGCCAGCAGCTTACTGGGAGCGGGAGGCTACAATGAGCAGTTCTTC	CASSLLGAGGYNEQFF
few	TRBJ2-7	TRBD2	TRBV2	TGTGCCAGCAGTGAGGGACTAGCGGCCTCATACGAGCAGTACTTC	CASSEGLAASYEQYF
few	TRBJ2-7	-	TRBV12-3/TRBV12-4	TGTGCCAGCTCAATGGAGGTCTACGAGCAGTACTTC	CASSMEVYEQYF
-	TRBJ1-1	TRBD1	TRBV18	TGTGCCAGCTCACCAGCGACAGGGGGGAACACTGAAGCTTTCTTT	CASSPATGGNTEAFF
-	TRBJ1-5	-	TRBV6-5	TGTGCCAGCAGACCGATCAGGACAAGCAATCAGCCCCAGCATTTT	CASRPIRTSNQPQHF
few	TRBJ2-5	-	TRBV15	TGTGCCACCAGCGGTGGAAGGGGGGTCCAAGAGACCCAGTACTTC	CATSGGRGVQETQYF
-	TRBJ2-7	-	TRBV4-1	TGCGCCAGCAGCCAAGATCAAGACCGGGATGGGGGGTACGAGCAGTACTTC	CASSQDQDRDGGYEQYF
-	TRBJ2-7	TRBD1	TRBV15	TGTGCCACCAGCATGGGACAGGCGTTAACCTACGAGCAGTACTTC	CATSMGQALTYEQYF
few	TRBJ2-4	TRBD1	TRBV7-2	TGTGCCAGCAGGGGACAGACTATAGCCAAAAACATTCAGTACTTC	CASRGQTIAKNIQYF
-	TRBJ2-5	-	TRBV12-3/TRBV12-4	TGTGCCAGCAGAGCCACGGGACAAAGTGGAGAGACCCAGTACTTC	CASRATGQSGETQYF
-	TRBJ1-2	-	TRBV5-1	TGCGCCAGCAGACTTCGGACAGCTAACTATGGCTACACCTTC	CASRLRTANYGYTF
-	TRBJ1-2	-	TRBV5-8	TGTGCCAGCAGCCCACCCCGGGGGCTCTATGGCTACACCTTC	CASSPPRGLYGYTF
-	TRBJ2-7	TRBD1	TRBV20-1	TGCAGTGCTAGAGATGGCGGACAGGAACCCTACGAGCAGTACTTC	CSARDGGQEPYEQYF
few	TRBJ2-6	-	TRBV5-1	TGCGCCAGCAGCTCGGCGGTGGGACCTGGGGCCAACGTCCTGACTTTC	CASSSAVGPGANVLTF
few	TRBJ1-1	-	TRBV6-5	TGTGCCAGCAGTTACGGCAGCAATGCTTTTATGAACACTGAAGCTTTCTTT	CASSYGSNAFMNTEAFF